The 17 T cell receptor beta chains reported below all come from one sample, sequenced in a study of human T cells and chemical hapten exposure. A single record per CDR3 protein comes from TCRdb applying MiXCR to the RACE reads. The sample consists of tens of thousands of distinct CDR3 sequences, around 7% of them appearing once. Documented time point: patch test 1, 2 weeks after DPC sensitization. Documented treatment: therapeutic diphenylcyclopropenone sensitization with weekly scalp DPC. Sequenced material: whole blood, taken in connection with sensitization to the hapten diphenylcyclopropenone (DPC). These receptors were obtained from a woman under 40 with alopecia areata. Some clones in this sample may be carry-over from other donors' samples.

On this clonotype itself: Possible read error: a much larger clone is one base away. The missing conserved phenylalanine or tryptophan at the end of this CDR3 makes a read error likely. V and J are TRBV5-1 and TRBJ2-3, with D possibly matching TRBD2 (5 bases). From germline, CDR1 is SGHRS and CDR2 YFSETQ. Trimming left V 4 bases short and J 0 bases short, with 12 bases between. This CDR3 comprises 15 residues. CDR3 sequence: CASSGSWASTDTQYL. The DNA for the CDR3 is TGCGCCAGCAGCGGGAGCTGGGCCAGCACAGATACGCAGTATTTG.

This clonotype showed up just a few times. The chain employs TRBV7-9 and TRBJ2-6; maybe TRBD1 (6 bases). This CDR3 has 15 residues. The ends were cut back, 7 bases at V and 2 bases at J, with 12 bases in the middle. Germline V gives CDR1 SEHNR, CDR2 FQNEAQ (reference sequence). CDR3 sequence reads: CASNRVLAGANVLTF. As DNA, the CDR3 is TGTGCCAGCAACAGGGTTTTGGCTGGGGCCAACGTCCTGACTTTC.

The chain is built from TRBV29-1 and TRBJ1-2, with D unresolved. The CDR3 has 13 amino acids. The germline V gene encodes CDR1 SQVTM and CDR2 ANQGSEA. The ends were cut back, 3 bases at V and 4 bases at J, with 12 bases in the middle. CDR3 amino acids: CSVDEDRAYGYTF. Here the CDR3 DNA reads TGCAGCGTTGATGAGGATCGGGCCTATGGCTACACCTTC.

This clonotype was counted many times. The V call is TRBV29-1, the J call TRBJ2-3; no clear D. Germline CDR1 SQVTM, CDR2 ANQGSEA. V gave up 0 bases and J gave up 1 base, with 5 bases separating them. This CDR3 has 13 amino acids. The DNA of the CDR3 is TGCAGCGTTGAAGATTCAGGCACAGATACGCAGTATTTT. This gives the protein CSVEDSGTDTQYF.

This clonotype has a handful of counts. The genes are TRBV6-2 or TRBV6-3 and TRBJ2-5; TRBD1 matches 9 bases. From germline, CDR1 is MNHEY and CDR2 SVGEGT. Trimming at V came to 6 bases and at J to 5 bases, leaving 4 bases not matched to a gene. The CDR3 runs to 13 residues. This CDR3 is CASRRTGVETQYF. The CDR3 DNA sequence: TGTGCCAGCAGACGGACAGGGGTCGAGACCCAGTACTTC.

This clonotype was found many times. The CDR3 region is CASGAGGSSYNEQFF. The CDR3 DNA reads TGTGCCAGCGGGGCGGGGGGGAGCTCCTACAATGAGCAGTTCTTC. The gene calls are TRBV6-6 and TRBJ2-1; TRBD2 matches 9 bases. Per the germline V gene, CDR1 is MNHNY and CDR2 is SVGAGI (reference sequence). The CDR3 is made up of 15 amino acids. Germline trimming cut 8 bases from V and 0 bases from J; bases unmatched to any gene: 5.

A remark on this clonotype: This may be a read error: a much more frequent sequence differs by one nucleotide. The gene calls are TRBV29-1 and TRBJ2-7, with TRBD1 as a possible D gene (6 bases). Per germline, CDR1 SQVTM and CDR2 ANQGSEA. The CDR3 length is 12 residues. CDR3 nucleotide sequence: TGCTGCGTCGATAGGGACACAGACGAGCAGTACTTC. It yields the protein CCVDRDTDEQYF.

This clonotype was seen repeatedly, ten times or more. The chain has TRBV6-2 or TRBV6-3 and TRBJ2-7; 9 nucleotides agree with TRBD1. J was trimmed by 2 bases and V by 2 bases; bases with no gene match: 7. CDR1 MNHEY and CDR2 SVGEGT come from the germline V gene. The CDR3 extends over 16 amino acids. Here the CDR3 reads CASSYRGDRVPYEQYF. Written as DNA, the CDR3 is TGTGCCAGCAGTTACCGTGGGGACAGGGTACCCTACGAGCAGTACTTC.

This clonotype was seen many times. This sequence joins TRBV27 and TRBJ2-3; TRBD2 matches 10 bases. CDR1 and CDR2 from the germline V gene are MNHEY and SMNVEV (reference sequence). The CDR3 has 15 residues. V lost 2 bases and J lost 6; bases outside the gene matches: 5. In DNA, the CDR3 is TGTGCCAGCAGTTTACTTAGCGGGGGGCCTGATACGCAGTATTTT. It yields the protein CASSLLSGGPDTQYF.

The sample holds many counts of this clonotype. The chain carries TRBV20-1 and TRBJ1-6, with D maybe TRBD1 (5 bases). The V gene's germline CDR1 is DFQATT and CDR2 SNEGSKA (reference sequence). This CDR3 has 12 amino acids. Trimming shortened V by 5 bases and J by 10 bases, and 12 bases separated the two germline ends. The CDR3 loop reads CSARQGNSPLHF. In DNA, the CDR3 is TGCAGTGCTCGGCAGGGAAACTCACCCCTCCACTTT.

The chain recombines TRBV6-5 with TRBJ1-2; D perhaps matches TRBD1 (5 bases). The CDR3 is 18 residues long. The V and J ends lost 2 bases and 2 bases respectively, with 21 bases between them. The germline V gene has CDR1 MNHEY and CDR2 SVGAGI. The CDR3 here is CASSYHSEGKRYNYGYTF. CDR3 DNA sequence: TGTGCCAGCAGTTACCATTCCGAGGGGAAAAGGTACAACTATGGCTACACCTTC.

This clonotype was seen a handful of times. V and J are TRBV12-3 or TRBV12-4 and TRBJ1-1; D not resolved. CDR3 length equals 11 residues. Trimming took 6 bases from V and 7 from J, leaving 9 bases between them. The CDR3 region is CASSNGGEAFF. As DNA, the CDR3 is TGTGCCAGCAGCAACGGCGGTGAAGCTTTCTTT.

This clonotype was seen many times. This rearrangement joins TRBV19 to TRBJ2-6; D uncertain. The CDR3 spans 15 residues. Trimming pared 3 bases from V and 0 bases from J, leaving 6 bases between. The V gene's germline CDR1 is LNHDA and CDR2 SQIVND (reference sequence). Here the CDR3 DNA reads TGTGCCAGTAGTATGGGTAACTCTGGGGCCAACGTCCTGACTTTC. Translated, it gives CASSMGNSGANVLTF.

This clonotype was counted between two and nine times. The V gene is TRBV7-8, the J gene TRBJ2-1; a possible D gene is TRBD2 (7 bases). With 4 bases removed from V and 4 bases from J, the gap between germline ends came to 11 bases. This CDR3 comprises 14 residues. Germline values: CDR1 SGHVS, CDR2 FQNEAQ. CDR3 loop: CASSWRGPYNEQFF. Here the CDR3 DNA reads TGTGCCAGCAGCTGGCGGGGGCCTTACAATGAGCAGTTCTTC.

In DNA form, the CDR3 reads TGTGCCAGCAGCTTATCGGGACCTATCCCCCAAGAGACCCAGTACTTC. This sequence encodes CASSLSGPIPQETQYF. V is TRBV7-3 and J is TRBJ2-5, with D perhaps being TRBD1 or TRBD2 (5 bases each). The CDR3 runs 16 residues. Germline values: CDR1 SGHTA, CDR2 FQGTGA. Between the trimmed V and J ends, which lost 2 bases and 1 base, there was a span of 14 bases.

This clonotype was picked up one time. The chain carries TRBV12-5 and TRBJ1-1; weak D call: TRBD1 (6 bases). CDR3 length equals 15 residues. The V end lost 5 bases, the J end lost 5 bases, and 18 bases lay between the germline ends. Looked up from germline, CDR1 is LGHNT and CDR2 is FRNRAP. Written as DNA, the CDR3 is TGTGCTAGTGGTGGCACGGGGGGCTATAGTACTGAAGCTTTCTTT. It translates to CASGGTGGYSTEAFF.

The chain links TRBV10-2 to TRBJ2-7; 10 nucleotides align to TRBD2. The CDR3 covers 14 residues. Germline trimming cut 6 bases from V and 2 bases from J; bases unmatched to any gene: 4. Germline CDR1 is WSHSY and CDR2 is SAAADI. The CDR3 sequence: CASRGLADTYEQYF. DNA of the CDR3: TGCGCCAGCAGAGGACTAGCGGATACCTACGAGCAGTACTTC.